The 16 T cell receptor beta chains below were found in one sample sequenced in a study of control samples from healthy donors and cancer patients. Assay: immunoSEQ multiplex PCR; the TCRdb copy retains only in-frame clones and omits some. Found here are about 89,000 clones, more than 70% of them singletons; the top ten hold approximately 2.1%. Sequencing input: blood. The receptors derive from a woman in her thirties or forties in good health.

CDR3 in amino acids: CASSGGGGTEAFF. DNA for the CDR3: TGTGCCAGCAGCGGTGGGGGGGGCACTGAAGCTTTCTTT. The V and J genes are TRBV9 and TRBJ1-1; TRBD1 might be the D (5 bases). CDR3 length: 13 amino acids. Germline V gene data show CDR1 as SGDLS and CDR2 as YYNGEE. V was clipped by 3 bases and J by 4 bases, with 10 bases between them.

J is TRBJ1-1 and V is TRBV11-2, with D possibly matching TRBD1 (5 bases). The germline V gene encodes CDR1 SGHAT and CDR2 FQNNGV. The CDR3 has 17 amino acids. V lost 0 bases and J 2 bases, leaving 16 bases between the germline ends. As DNA, the CDR3 is TGTGCCAGCAGCTTAGATCCCCGTCAGGGACCCAACACTGAAGCTTTCTTT. This codes for CASSLDPRQGPNTEAFF. Variable domain in full (rest from reference TRBV11-2 and TRBJ1-1): EAGVAQSPRYKIIEKRQSVAFWCNPISGHATLYWYQQILGQGPKLLIQFQNNGVVDDSQLPKDRFSAERLKGVDSTLKIQPAKLEDSAVYLCASSLDPRQGPNTEAFFGQGTRLTVV.

The chain couples TRBV9 to TRBJ2-7; D is undetermined. The V end lost 4 bases, the J end lost 1 base, and 12 bases lay between the germline ends. From germline, CDR1 is SGDLS and CDR2 YYNGEE. The CDR3 is 14 amino acids. CDR3 bases: TGTGCCAGCAGCCCGGACCCTTTTTCCTACGAGCAGTACTTC. Translating gives CASSPDPFSYEQYF. The full variable domain, with the rest looked up from reference TRBV9 and TRBJ2-7, is DSGVTQTPKHLITATGQRVTLRCSPRSGDLSVYWYQQSLDQGLQFLIQYYNGEERAKGNILERFSAQQFPDLHSELNLSSLELGDSALYFCASSPDPFSYEQYFGPGTRLTVT.

This chain links TRBV7-9 with TRBJ2-7; 9 bases align to TRBD1. This CDR3 is built from 13 residues. Germline values: CDR1 SEHNR, CDR2 FQNEAQ (reference sequence). Trimming at V came to 6 bases and at J to 4 bases, leaving 4 bases not matched to a gene. The CDR3 loop is CASRPGQGYEQYF. CDR3 in DNA: TGTGCCAGCAGACCGGGACAGGGTTACGAGCAGTACTTC.

This chain joins TRBV5-1 and TRBJ2-7; no clear D. This CDR3 is 15 amino acids long. Germline V CDR1 and CDR2: SGHRS, YFSETQ. The V and J ends lost 2 bases and 1 base respectively, with 13 bases between them. The CDR3 DNA follows: TGCGCCAGCAGCTTTGAGAGCAGTATTTCCTACGAGCAGTACTTC. Protein: CASSFESSISYEQYF.

This clone was observed a few times. CDR3 nucleotide sequence: TGTGCCAGCGTACCAGGGGGCCGCTATGGCTACACCTTC. As protein: CASVPGGRYGYTF. V gene TRBV5-4 combines with J gene TRBJ1-2; TRBD1 aligns across 8 bases. There are 13 residues in the CDR3. CDR1 and CDR2 from the germline V gene are SGHNT and YYREEE (reference sequence). The V gene end was trimmed by 7 bases and the J gene end by 4 bases; junction bases not matched to a gene: 6.

V is TRBV30 and J is TRBJ2-7; TRBD1 matches at 7 bases. The CDR3 runs 14 residues. CDR1 GTSNPN and CDR2 SVGIG come from the germline V gene (reference sequence). With 2 bases clipped from V and 1 base from J, the junction kept 5 bases outside the gene matches. The CDR3 reads CAWSRQGSSYEQYF. DNA for the CDR3: TGTGCCTGGAGTCGACAGGGTTCGTCCTACGAGCAGTACTTC.

The chain carries TRBV11-2 and TRBJ1-1; D not certain. V was clipped by 5 bases and J by 1 base, with 14 bases between them. Germline assignment: CDR1 SGHAT and CDR2 FQNNGV. The CDR3 totals 15 residues. The CDR3 DNA follows: TGTGCCAGCAGCCCGAGCCATGAATGGAACACTGAAGCTTTCTTT. Translated: CASSPSHEWNTEAFF.

V and J are TRBV24-1 and TRBJ2-7; D is unresolved. Trimming took off 5 bases at V and 3 bases at J, with 7 bases between the two ends. CDR1 and CDR2 (germline): KGHDR, SFDVKD. CDR3 size: 12 residues. The CDR3 here is CATSAKGYEQYF. The CDR3 DNA sequence: TGTGCCACCAGTGCCAAGGGCTACGAGCAGTACTTC.

J is TRBJ2-7 and V is TRBV2; the match to TRBD1 covers 9 bases. Germline V gene data show CDR1 as SNHLY and CDR2 as FYNNEI. V was clipped by 5 bases and J by 1 base; unmatched bases: 6. There are 15 residues in the CDR3. The CDR3 region is CASSRQGGGSYEQYF. The CDR3 nucleotides are TGTGCCAGCAGTAGACAGGGGGGAGGATCCTACGAGCAGTACTTC. The variable domain in full, completed from reference TRBV2 and TRBJ2-7, reads EPEVTQTPSHQVTQMGQEVILRCVPISNHLYFYWYRQILGQKVEFLVSFYNNEISEKSEIFDDQFSVERPDGSNFTLKIRSTKLEDSAMYFCASSRQGGGSYEQYFGPGTRLTVT.

The rearrangement uses TRBV18 and TRBJ2-3, with D perhaps matching TRBD2 (7 bases). Germline loops: CDR1 KGHSH, CDR2 LQKENI. This CDR3 spans 16 amino acids. V lost 1 base, J lost 6 bases, and 17 bases lay in between. This CDR3 reads CASSPRGGRWKDTQYF. In nucleotides, the CDR3 is TGTGCCAGCTCACCACGGGGGGGCAGGTGGAAGGATACGCAGTATTTT.

V gene TRBV9 combines with J gene TRBJ1-3; tentative D call: TRBD1 (5 bases). Germline CDR1 reads SGDLS; CDR2 reads YYNGEE. V shed 1 base and J shed 0 bases, with 14 bases lying between them. CDR3 length equals 17 residues. CDR3 nucleotides: TGTGCCAGCAGCGTAACCCAGACAGATTACTCTGGAAACACCATATATTTT. Translation: CASSVTQTDYSGNTIYF.

The chain is built from TRBV14 and TRBJ1-2; 10 bases are shared with TRBD1. The CDR3 extends over 19 amino acids. The junction had 11 bases not matched to a gene; V was cut back by 1 base and J by 0 bases. The V gene's germline CDR1 is SGHDN and CDR2 FVKESK. This chain's CDR3 is CASSQVKTGTGDTNYGYTF. The CDR3 DNA sequence: TGTGCCAGCAGCCAAGTGAAAACCGGGACAGGGGATACTAACTATGGCTACACCTTC.

The V and J genes are TRBV5-1 and TRBJ1-1, with TRBD1 identical over 11 bases. J lost 2 bases, V lost 4 bases, and 13 bases had no gene match. Germline values: CDR1 SGHRS, CDR2 YFSETQ. The CDR3 covers 18 residues. CDR3: CASSNVGTGGASNTEAFF. The CDR3 coding sequence is TGCGCCAGCAGCAACGTAGGGACAGGGGGTGCCTCTAACACTGAAGCTTTCTTT.

The chain uses TRBV21-1 and TRBJ1-2. TRBV21-1 is an annotated pseudogene. This CDR3 is 15 amino acids long. The CDR3 DNA sequence: TGTGCCAGCAGCCTACGGGGACCGAGGAACTATGGCTACACCTTC. It specifies CASSLRGPRNYGYTF.

The genes are TRBV27 and TRBJ2-1, with D unresolved. Germline CDR1 is MNHEY and CDR2 is SMNVEV (reference sequence). V lost 0 bases, J lost 4 bases, and 4 bases lay in between. This CDR3 contains 13 residues. CDR3: CASSLSQYNEQFF. DNA for the CDR3: TGTGCCAGCAGTTTATCCCAGTACAATGAGCAGTTCTTC.